What follows describes a single T cell receptor (beta chain). Antigen: not known. The sequenced template was RNA, covering the TCR beta CDR3 region. Investigators did first-round RT-PCR with HTBI primers, then second-round multiplex PCR. TCRdb called the multiplex PCR reads again in MiXCR, with one record for every CDR3 protein. The sample carries around 1.1 million distinct CDR3 sequences, less than 45% recorded once. Thyroid ultrasound, orbital computed tomography, TRAb, serum thyroxine and clinical symptoms formed the basis of diagnosis. This specimen belongs to a study of Graves' ophthalmopathy and Graves' hyperthyroidism. Regarding the study as a whole: Most clonotypes expanded in thyroid above 0.001 frequency were present in blood too.

The source of this sequence is an adult man with Graves' hyperthyroidism. Sequencing was carried out using peripheral blood or thyroid tissue (not recorded which).

CDR3 DNA sequence: TGTGCCAGCAGTCGACAGGCCCTCGAGCAGTACTTC. Its protein is CASSRQALEQYF. The chain is built from TRBV28 and TRBJ2-7; perhaps TRBD1 as D (6 bases). Deletions cut 5 bases from V and 6 bases from J, with 11 bases between. Germline CDR1 and CDR2: MDHEN and SYDVKM. The CDR3 contains 12 residues.